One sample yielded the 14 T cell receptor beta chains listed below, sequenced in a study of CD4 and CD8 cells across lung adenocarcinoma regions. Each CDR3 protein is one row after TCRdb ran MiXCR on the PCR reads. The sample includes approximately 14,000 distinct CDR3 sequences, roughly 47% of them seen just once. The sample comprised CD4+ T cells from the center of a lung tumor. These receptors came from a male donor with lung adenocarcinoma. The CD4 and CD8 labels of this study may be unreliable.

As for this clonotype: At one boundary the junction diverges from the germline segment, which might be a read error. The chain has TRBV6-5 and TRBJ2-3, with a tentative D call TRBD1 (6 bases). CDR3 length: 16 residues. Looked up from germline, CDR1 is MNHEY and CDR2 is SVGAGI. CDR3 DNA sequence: TGTGCCAGCAGCTTACTAGGGGGAGATCAAAAAGAGACGCAGTACTTT. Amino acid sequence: CASSLLGGDQKETQYF.

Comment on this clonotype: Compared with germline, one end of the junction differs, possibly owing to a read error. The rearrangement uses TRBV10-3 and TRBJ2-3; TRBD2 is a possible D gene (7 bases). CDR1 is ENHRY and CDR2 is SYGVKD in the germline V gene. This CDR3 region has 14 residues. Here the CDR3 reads CARGGGRGQDTQYF. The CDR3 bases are TGTGCGAGGGGAGGGGGGCGTGGGCAAGATACGCAGTATTTC.

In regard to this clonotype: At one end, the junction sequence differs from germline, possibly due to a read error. DNA of the CDR3: TGCGGCAGCAGGGGGCGGCGGGCCACAAACACGCAGTACTTC. It encodes CGSRGRRATNTQYF. V usage is TRBV10-2 and J usage is TRBJ2-1; the match to TRBD1 covers 8 bases. Matching the DNA end better, TRBJ2-7 makes the J call doubtful. This CDR3 has 14 residues. The germline gives CDR1 WSHSY, CDR2 SAAADI.

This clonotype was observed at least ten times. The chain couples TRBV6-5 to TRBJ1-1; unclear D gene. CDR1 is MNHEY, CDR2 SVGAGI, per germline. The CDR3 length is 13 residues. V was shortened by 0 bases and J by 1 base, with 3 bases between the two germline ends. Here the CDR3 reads CASSYSRNTEAFF. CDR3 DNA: TGTGCCAGCAGTTACTCGAGGAACACTGAAGCTTTCTTT.

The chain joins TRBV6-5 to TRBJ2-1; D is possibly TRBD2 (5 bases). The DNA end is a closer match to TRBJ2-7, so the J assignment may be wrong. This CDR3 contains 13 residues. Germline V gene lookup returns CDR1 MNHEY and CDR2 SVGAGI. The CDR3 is CASSYSRVTEQYF. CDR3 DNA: TGTGCCAGCAGTTACTCGAGGGTGACCGAGCAGTACTTC.

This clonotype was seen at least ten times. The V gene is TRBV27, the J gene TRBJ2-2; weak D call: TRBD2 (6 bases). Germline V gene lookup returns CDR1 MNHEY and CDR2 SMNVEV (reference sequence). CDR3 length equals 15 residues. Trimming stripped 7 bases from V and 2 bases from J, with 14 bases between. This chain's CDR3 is CASTSTGVNTGELFF. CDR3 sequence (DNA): TGTGCCAGCACGTCAACGGGAGTTAACACCGGGGAGCTGTTTTTT.

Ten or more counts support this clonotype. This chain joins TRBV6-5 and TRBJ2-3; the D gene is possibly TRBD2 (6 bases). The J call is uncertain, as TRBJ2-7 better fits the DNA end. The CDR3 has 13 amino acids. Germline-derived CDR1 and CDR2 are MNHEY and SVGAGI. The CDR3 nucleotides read TGTGCCAGCAGTTACCGCACCGGGACTCGGCAGTACTTC. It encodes CASSYRTGTRQYF.

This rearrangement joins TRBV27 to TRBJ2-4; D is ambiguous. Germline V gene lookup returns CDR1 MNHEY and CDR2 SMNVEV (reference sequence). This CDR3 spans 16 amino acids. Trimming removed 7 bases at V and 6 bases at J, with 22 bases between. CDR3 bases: TGTGCCAGCAACTTACTGGCGGATCAGAACCCAAACATTCAGTACTTC. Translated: CASNLLADQNPNIQYF.

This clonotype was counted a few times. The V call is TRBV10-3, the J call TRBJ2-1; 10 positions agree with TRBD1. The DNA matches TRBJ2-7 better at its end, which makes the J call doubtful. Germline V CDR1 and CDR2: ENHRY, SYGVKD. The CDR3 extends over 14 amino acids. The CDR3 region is CAIRRTGGTYEQYF. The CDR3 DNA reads TGTGCCATCAGACGGACAGGGGGAACCTACGAGCAGTACTTC.

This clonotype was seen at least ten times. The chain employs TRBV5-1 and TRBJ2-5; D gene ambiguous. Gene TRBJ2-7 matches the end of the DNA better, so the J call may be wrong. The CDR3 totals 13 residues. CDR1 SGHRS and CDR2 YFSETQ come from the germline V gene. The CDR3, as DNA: TGCGCCAGCAGCTTTTCCCATTCCTACGAGCAGTACTTC. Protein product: CASSFSHSYEQYF.

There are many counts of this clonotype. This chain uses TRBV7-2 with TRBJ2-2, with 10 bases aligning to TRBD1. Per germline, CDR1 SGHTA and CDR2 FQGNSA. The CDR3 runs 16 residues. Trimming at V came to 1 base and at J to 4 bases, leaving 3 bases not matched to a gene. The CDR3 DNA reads TGTGCCAGCAGCTTAGGGGGACAGGGGTCCACCGGGGAGCTGTTTTTT. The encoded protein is CASSLGGQGSTGELFF.

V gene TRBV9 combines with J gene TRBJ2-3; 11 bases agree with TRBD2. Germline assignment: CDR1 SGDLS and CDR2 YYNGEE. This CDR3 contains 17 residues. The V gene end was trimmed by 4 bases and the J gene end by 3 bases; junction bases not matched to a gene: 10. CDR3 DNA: TGTGCCAGCAGCCCTCTAGCGGGAGGCCGGGGGACAGATACGCAGTATTTT. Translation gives CASSPLAGGRGTDTQYF.

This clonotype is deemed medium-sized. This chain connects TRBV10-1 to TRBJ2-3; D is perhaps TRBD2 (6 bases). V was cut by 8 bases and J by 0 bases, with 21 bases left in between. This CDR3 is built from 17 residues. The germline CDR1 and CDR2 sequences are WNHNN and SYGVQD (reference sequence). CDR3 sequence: CASPRSGPSSSTDTQYF. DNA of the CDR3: TGCGCCAGCCCCCGTAGCGGCCCCTCCTCAAGCACAGATACGCAGTATTTT.

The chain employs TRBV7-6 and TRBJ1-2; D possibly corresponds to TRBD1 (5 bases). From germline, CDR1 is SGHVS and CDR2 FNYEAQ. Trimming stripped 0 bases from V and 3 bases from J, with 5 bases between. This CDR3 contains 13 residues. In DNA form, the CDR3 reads TGTGCCAGCAGCTTAGCAGGGGACTATGGCTACACCTTC. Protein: CASSLAGDYGYTF.